This T cell receptor (beta chain) is drawn from a study of identical twins. Whole-study results and caveats: A lower insertion count was a feature of abundant cord blood beta clonotypes, with no such feature in memory repertoires.

Concerning this clonotype itself: Its target is unknown.

Each CDR3 protein is one row after TCRdb ran MiXCR on the 5' RACE reads. In the table there are 280,000 or so distinct CDR3 sequences, less than 9% of which are singletons. The same sample was also used in a study of yellow fever vaccine responses in identical twins. From that paper: Reportedly, the response of twins' T cells to the vaccine seemed partly convergent, partly personalized.

The receptor comes from a young woman in good health. Input material: memory (CD45RO+) T cells sorted from blood.

Here the CDR3 reads CASSYSHWGEQFF. The CDR3 DNA reads TGTGCCAGCAGTTACTCGCACTGGGGGGAGCAGTTCTTC. V usage is TRBV6-5 and J usage is TRBJ2-1; D may match TRBD1 or TRBD2 (5 bases each). Germline loops: CDR1 MNHEY, CDR2 SVGAGI. The CDR3 loop spans 13 amino acids. Trimming removed 0 bases from V and 10 bases from J, with 10 bases in between.